This passage covers 24 T cell receptor beta chains from one sample sequenced in a study of molecular identifiers for immune sequencing clone quantification. TCRdb re-derived calls from the PCR reads in MiXCR, one entry per CDR3 protein. This table holds some 59,000 distinct CDR3 sequences, about 23% found once. The sample was naive CD8+ T cells from blood, with Jurkat cell RNA spiked in. The subset here: FACS-sorted CD8+CD4-CCR7+CD45RA+ naive T cells. The receptor source for this set is a human donor in good health. Some libraries in this study had Jurkat cell RNA spiked in.

This clonotype was detected ten times or more. V usage is TRBV2 and J usage is TRBJ2-3; 7 nucleotides agree with TRBD1. The CDR3 totals 16 residues. Germline CDR1 is SNHLY and CDR2 is FYNNEI. V lost 3 bases and J lost 2; bases outside the gene matches: 8. The CDR3 DNA reads TGTGCCAGCAGTGAGTCCAGGGGGATTTTCACAGATACGCAGTATTTT. This codes for CASSESRGIFTDTQYF.

This clonotype showed up many times. The V gene is TRBV11-2, the J gene TRBJ1-1; D is undetermined. With 5 bases removed from V and 1 base from J, the gap between germline ends came to 14 bases. The CDR3 has 15 residues. CDR1 is SGHAT, CDR2 FQNNGV, per germline. The CDR3: CASSLRTDQNTEAFF. The CDR3 region has the DNA TGTGCCAGCAGCCTCCGGACGGACCAGAACACTGAAGCTTTCTTT. Full variable domain (remainder filled in from reference TRBV11-2 and TRBJ1-1): EAGVAQSPRYKIIEKRQSVAFWCNPISGHATLYWYQQILGQGPKLLIQFQNNGVVDDSQLPKDRFSAERLKGVDSTLKIQPAKLEDSAVYLCASSLRTDQNTEAFFGQGTRLTVV.

Remarks on this clonotype: A clone one base away is much larger, so this may be a read error. The chain couples TRBV30 to TRBJ1-2; TRBD1 might be the D (5 bases). Trimming removed 5 bases at V and 4 bases at J, with 20 bases between. The CDR3 consists of 15 residues. Looked up from germline, CDR1 is GTSNPN and CDR2 is SVGIG (reference sequence). The CDR3 DNA reads TGTGCCTGGTGCGTGACGCGGACACCCAGCTATGGCTACACCTTC. Residues: CAWCVTRTPSYGYTF.

This clonotype was recorded many times. This chain connects TRBV6-1 to TRBJ1-5; D is undetermined. This CDR3 has 15 amino acids. Germline loops: CDR1 MNHNS, CDR2 SASEGT. V was cut by 7 bases and J by 0 bases, with 13 bases left in between. The CDR3 loop reads CASMLSRNSNQPQHF. Written as DNA, the CDR3 is TGTGCCAGCATGTTGTCAAGGAATAGCAATCAGCCCCAGCATTTT.

The rearrangement uses TRBV6-1 and TRBJ1-2; a possible D gene is TRBD1 (5 bases). Germline values: CDR1 MNHNS, CDR2 SASEGT. This CDR3 is 15 amino acids long. V lost 4 bases, J lost 2 bases, and 14 bases lay in between. The DNA for the CDR3 is TGTGCCAGCAGTGGGGGCCAGGGCCCCAACTATGGCTACACCTTC. Its protein is CASSGGQGPNYGYTF.

A few counts support this clonotype. The V call is TRBV6-2 or TRBV6-3, the J call TRBJ2-2; 7 bases are a match to TRBD1. V lost 6 bases, J lost 0 bases, and 7 bases stayed unmatched. The germline V gene has CDR1 MNHEY and CDR2 SVGEGT. The CDR3 contains 16 residues. In DNA form, the CDR3 reads TGTGCCAGCAGGACACAGGGGATAGCGAACACCGGGGAGCTGTTTTTT. Protein product: CASRTQGIANTGELFF.

As regards this clonotype: It may be a read error: a sequence one base away is much more abundant. This chain links TRBV7-3 with TRBJ2-5; TRBD2 is a possible D gene (5 bases). The germline V gene encodes CDR1 SGHTA and CDR2 FQGTGA. This CDR3 has 14 residues. In nucleotides, the CDR3 is TGTGCCAGCAGCTTAGTTGTTAGCGCCGAGACCAAGTACTTC. It specifies CASSLVVSAETKYF.

This clonotype was recorded at least ten times. J is TRBJ1-1 and V is TRBV19; no reliable D call. The CDR3 sequence is 12 residues long. Germline assignment: CDR1 LNHDA and CDR2 SQIVND (reference sequence). V was pared by 1 base and J by 8 bases, with 8 bases between. CDR3 loop: CASSIGGVEAFF. DNA for the CDR3: TGTGCCAGTAGTATAGGGGGAGTCGAAGCTTTCTTT.

This clonotype was detected ten times or more. The V and J genes are TRBV30 and TRBJ2-3; D might be TRBD1 (6 bases). The CDR3 has 13 residues. Trimming took 2 bases from V and 4 from J, leaving 10 bases between them. CDR1 and CDR2 from the germline V gene are GTSNPN and SVGIG (reference sequence). CDR3 sequence (DNA): TGTGCCTGGAGTCTTGGGGGCGCAGATACGCAGTATTTT. This gives the protein CAWSLGGADTQYF.

This clonotype was counted ten times or more. The rearrangement uses TRBV19 and TRBJ2-3; 10 positions agree with TRBD2. The CDR3 contains 13 residues. The V gene end was trimmed by 9 bases and the J gene end by 6 bases; junction bases not matched to a gene: 6. The germline gives CDR1 LNHDA, CDR2 SQIVND (reference sequence). In DNA form, the CDR3 reads TGTGCCAGCTCCGGACTAGCGGAGGATACGCAGTATTTT. It specifies CASSGLAEDTQYF.

About this clonotype itself: A much bigger clone sits one base away, suggesting this may be a read error. The chain employs TRBV7-2 and TRBJ2-7; tentative D call: TRBD1 (6 bases). CDR3 length equals 16 residues. CDR1 SGHTA and CDR2 FQGNSA come from the germline V gene. The CDR3 loop reads CASSLVPQGYSYAQYF. The CDR3, as DNA: TGTGCCAGCAGCTTAGTTCCACAGGGCTACTCCTACGCGCAGTACTTC. The entire variable domain, with the rest obtained from reference TRBV7-2 and TRBJ2-7, is as follows: GAGVSQSPSNKVTEKGKDVELRCDPISGHTALYWYRQSLGQGLEFLIYFQGNSAPDKSGLPSDRFSAERTGGSVSTLTIQRTQQEDSAVYLCASSLVPQGYSYAQYFGPGTRLTVT.

This clonotype was seen repeatedly, ten times or more. This chain connects TRBV4-3 to TRBJ1-4, with D tentatively TRBD1 (6 bases). Between the trimmed V and J ends, which lost 0 bases and 7 bases, there was a span of 18 bases. From germline, CDR1 is LGHNA and CDR2 YSLEER. This CDR3 is built from 17 residues. For the CDR3, the DNA is TGCGCCAGCAGCCAAGAGACGCAGGGGATGGACTCTGAAAAACTGTTTTTT. It is translated as CASSQETQGMDSEKLFF.

In the case of this clonotype: A clone one base away is much larger, so this may be a read error. The chain carries TRBV29-1 and TRBJ2-7; the match to TRBD1 covers 8 bases. The length of the CDR3 is 13 residues. CDR1 is SQVTM, CDR2 ANQGSEA, per germline. This chain's CDR3 is CNVEGDRGNEQYF. The CDR3 DNA is TGCAACGTGGAGGGAGACAGGGGAAACGAGCAGTACTTC.

This rearrangement joins TRBV5-4 to TRBJ2-2; D may correspond to TRBD1 or TRBD2 (6 bases each). CDR3 size: 14 residues. V shed 9 bases and J shed 5 bases, with 17 bases lying between them. Germline values: CDR1 SGHNT, CDR2 YYREEE (reference sequence). CDR3 coding DNA: TGTGCCACCTATGAGGGGGGCGCGACCGGGGAGCTGTTTTTT. Translating it yields CATYEGGATGELFF.

The V call is TRBV13, the J call TRBJ2-1; the D gene is possibly TRBD2 (7 bases). V was clipped by 5 bases and J by 1 base, with 18 bases between them. CDR1 and CDR2 from the germline V gene are PRHDT and FYEKMQ (reference sequence). The CDR3 totals 17 residues. For the CDR3, the DNA is TGTGCCAGCAGCCACGTTGGGGGGGCTGGATCCTACAATGAGCAGTTCTTC. As protein: CASSHVGGAGSYNEQFF.

Note on this clonotype: A much larger clone sits a single nucleotide away, making a read error possible. The gene calls are TRBV12-3 or TRBV12-4 and TRBJ2-7; no clear D. V was pared by 10 bases and J by 0 bases, with 22 bases between. The length of the CDR3 is 16 residues. The CDR3 loop reads CATRHRGDFGSYEQYF. CDR3 DNA sequence: TGTGCCACCCGGCACCGAGGAGACTTTGGCTCCTACGAGCAGTACTTC.

In the case of this clonotype: This may stem from a read error, because a much larger clone lies one nucleotide away. This chain joins TRBV5-6 and TRBJ1-5; D unclear. This CDR3 has 14 residues. The germline V gene encodes CDR1 SGHDT and CDR2 YYEEEE. The CDR3 spells CTSSLEGSNQPQHF. CDR3 nucleotides: TGTACCAGCAGCTTGGAGGGTAGCAATCAGCCCCAGCATTTT.

This clonotype was detected ten times or more. The rearrangement joins TRBV5-1 to TRBJ2-3; D perhaps matches TRBD2 (5 bases). V lost 3 bases to trimming and J lost 0 bases, with 11 bases between them. CDR1 is SGHRS, CDR2 YFSETQ, per germline. The length of the CDR3 is 15 residues. This CDR3 reads CASSSGLMSTDTQYF. The CDR3 DNA sequence: TGCGCCAGCAGCTCTGGACTTATGAGCACAGATACGCAGTATTTT.

This clonotype has a count of ten or more. As DNA, the CDR3 is TGTGCCAGTAGTCCTGACAGAGCCCCTGCCTATGGCTACACCTTC. The encoded protein is CASSPDRAPAYGYTF. This sequence joins TRBV19 and TRBJ1-2; tentatively, D is TRBD1 (5 bases). The V gene's germline CDR1 is LNHDA and CDR2 SQIVND (reference sequence). Trimming cost V 5 bases and J 4 bases, with 17 bases left between them. CDR3 length: 15 amino acids.

As concerns this clonotype: A read error may be the cause here, since a much bigger clone is one base away. This rearrangement joins TRBV6-5 to TRBJ2-1; maybe TRBD2 (5 bases). Germline V CDR1 and CDR2: MNHEY, SVGAGI. The ends were cut back, 4 bases at V and 5 bases at J, with 15 bases in the middle. This CDR3 is 15 amino acids long. The CDR3 DNA reads as TGTGCCAGCAGTTCCTGGGCTAGCCCCGACAATGAGCAGTTCTTC. Its translation is CASSSWASPDNEQFF.

This clonotype was seen at least ten times. The chain uses TRBV28 and TRBJ1-4; 12 nucleotides align to TRBD1. The ends lost 6 bases at V and 8 bases at J; junction bases unmatched: 10. Germline V gene sequence: CDR1 MDHEN, CDR2 SYDVKM. This CDR3 is 16 amino acids long. Here the CDR3 reads CASRGGTGGALEKLFF. In nucleotides, the CDR3 is TGTGCCAGCAGGGGTGGGACAGGGGGCGCGTTAGAAAAACTGTTTTTT.

The sample holds a few counts of this clonotype. The chain combines TRBV27 with TRBJ2-3; 12 nucleotides agree with TRBD2. CDR3 size: 17 residues. Trimming took 5 bases from V and 3 from J; bases not matched to a gene: 9. Germline lookup yields CDR1 MNHEY and CDR2 SMNVEV (reference sequence). The CDR3 spells CASSPRLAGATTDTQYF. CDR3 coding DNA: TGTGCCAGCAGTCCCAGACTAGCGGGAGCGACGACAGATACGCAGTATTTT.

A note on this clonotype: A much larger clone sits a single nucleotide away, making a read error possible. This chain links TRBV4-3 with TRBJ2-1; D call uncertain. The germline V gene has CDR1 LGHNA and CDR2 YSLEER. V dropped 4 bases and J dropped 5 bases, with 9 bases sitting between them. This CDR3 comprises 13 residues. Here the CDR3 reads CASSPGPNNEQFF. CDR3 in DNA: TGCGCCAGCAGCCCAGGACCCAACAATGAGCAGTTCTTC.

V is TRBV11-2 and J is TRBJ2-1, with a weak D call TRBD2 (6 bases). The CDR3 spans 16 residues. V lost 7 bases to trimming and J lost 0 bases, with 16 bases between them. The germline CDR1 and CDR2 sequences are SGHAT and FQNNGV. This CDR3 is CASTAGGASSYNEQFF. CDR3 DNA sequence: TGTGCCAGCACCGCTGGCGGGGCCAGCTCCTACAATGAGCAGTTCTTC. The complete variable domain, with remaining parts taken from reference TRBV11-2 and TRBJ2-1, reads EAGVAQSPRYKIIEKRQSVAFWCNPISGHATLYWYQQILGQGPKLLIQFQNNGVVDDSQLPKDRFSAERLKGVDSTLKIQPAKLEDSAVYLCASTAGGASSYNEQFFGPGTRLTVL.